This TCR beta chain is drawn from a study of cytomegalovirus exposure and HLA in healthy donors. Findings and limits, study-wide: Later work found that TCR association rates differed between HLA loci; DRB1 had the most and HLA-C the fewest.

Germline values: CDR1 SGHTA, CDR2 FQGNSA. V gave up 5 bases and J gave up 6 bases, with 10 bases separating them. The CDR3 contains 13 residues. In the PCR, 60 Vbeta and 13 Jbeta primers were used. TCRdb keeps only in-frame clones here, not all; method: immunoSEQ multiplex PCR. In total, the table holds roughly 55,000 clones. The donors (healthy individuals) were bone marrow donors. Donors counted as nominally healthy when sampled, yet unrecorded immune exposures were likely. Details on this clone: Its specificity is not known.

This receptor was taken from a woman aged 50 to 65 in good health and CMV-seropositive. Input material: PBMCs. The gene calls are TRBV7-2 and TRBJ2-2, with D maybe TRBD1 (5 bases). Here the CDR3 reads CASSARDPGELFF. The CDR3, as DNA: TGTGCCAGCAGCGCCAGGGATCCCGGGGAGCTGTTTTTT.